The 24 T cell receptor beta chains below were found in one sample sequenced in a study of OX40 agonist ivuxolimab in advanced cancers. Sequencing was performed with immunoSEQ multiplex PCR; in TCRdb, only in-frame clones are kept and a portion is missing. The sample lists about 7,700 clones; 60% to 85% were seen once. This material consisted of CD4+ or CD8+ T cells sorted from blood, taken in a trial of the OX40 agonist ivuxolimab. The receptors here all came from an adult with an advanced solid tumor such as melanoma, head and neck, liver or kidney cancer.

CDR3 bases: TGTGCCAGCGGGACGGCCCGCTCCTACAATGAGCAGTTCTTC. This gives the protein CASGTARSYNEQFF. The chain has TRBV6-4 and TRBJ2-1, with D perhaps assigned TRBD1 or TRBD2 (5 bases each). Looked up from germline, CDR1 is MRHNA and CDR2 is SNTAGT. Trimming left V 8 bases short and J 0 bases short, with 11 bases between. The CDR3 runs to 14 residues.

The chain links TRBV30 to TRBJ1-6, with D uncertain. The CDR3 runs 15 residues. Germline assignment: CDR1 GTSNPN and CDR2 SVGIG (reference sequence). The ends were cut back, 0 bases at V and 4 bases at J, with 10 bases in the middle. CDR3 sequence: CAWSVLAGYNSPLHF. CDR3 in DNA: TGTGCCTGGAGTGTACTAGCGGGGTATAATTCACCCCTCCACTTT.

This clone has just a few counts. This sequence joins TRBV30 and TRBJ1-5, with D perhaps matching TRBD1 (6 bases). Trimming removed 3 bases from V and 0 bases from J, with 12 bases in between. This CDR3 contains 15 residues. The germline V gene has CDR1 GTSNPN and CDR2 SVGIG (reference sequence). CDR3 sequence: CAWRDRQASNQPQHF. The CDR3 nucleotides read TGTGCCTGGAGAGATAGACAGGCTAGCAATCAGCCCCAGCATTTT.

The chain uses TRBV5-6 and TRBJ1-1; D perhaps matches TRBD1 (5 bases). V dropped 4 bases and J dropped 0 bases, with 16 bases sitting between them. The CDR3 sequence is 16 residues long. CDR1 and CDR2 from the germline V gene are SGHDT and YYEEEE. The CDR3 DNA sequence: TGTGCCAGCAGCCCGTTGGGGGAGGGTTTGAACACTGAAGCTTTCTTT. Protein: CASSPLGEGLNTEAFF.

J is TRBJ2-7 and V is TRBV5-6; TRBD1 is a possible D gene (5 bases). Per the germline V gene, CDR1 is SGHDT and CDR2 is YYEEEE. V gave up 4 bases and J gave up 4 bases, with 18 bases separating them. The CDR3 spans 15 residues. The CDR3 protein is CASSLGAHDVYEQYF. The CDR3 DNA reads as TGTGCCAGCAGCCTAGGGGCCCACGACGTTTACGAGCAGTACTTC.

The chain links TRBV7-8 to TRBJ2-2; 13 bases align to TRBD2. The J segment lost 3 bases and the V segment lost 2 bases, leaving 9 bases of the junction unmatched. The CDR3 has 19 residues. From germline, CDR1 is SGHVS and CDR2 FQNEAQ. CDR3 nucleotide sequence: TGTGCCAGCAGCTTATATTCGGCCGGACTAGCGGGGGACACCGGGGAGCTGTTTTTT. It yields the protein CASSLYSAGLAGDTGELFF. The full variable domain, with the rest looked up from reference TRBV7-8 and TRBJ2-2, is GAGVSQSPRYKVAKRGQDVALRCDPISGHVSLFWYQQALGQGPEFLTYFQNEAQLDKSGLPSDRFFAERPEGSVSTLKIQRTQQEDSAVYLCASSLYSAGLAGDTGELFFGEGSRLTVL.

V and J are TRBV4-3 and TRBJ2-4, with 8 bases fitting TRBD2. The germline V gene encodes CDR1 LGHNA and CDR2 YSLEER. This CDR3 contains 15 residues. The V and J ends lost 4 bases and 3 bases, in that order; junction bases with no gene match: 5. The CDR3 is CASSPSSGSKNIQYF. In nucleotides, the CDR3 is TGCGCCAGCAGCCCCTCCAGCGGGAGCAAAAACATTCAGTACTTC.

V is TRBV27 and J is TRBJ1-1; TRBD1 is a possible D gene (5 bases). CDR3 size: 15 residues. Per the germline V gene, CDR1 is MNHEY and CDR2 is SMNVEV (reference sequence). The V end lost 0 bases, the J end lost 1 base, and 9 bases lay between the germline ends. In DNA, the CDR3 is TGTGCCAGCAGTTTATCGCAGGGCGGGAACACTGAAGCTTTCTTT. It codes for CASSLSQGGNTEAFF.

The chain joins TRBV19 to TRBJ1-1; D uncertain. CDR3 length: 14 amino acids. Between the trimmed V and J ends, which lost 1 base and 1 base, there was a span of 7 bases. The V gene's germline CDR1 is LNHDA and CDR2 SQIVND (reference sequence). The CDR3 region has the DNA TGTGCCAGTAGTATAGTCGAGGGGAACACTGAAGCTTTCTTT. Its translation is CASSIVEGNTEAFF. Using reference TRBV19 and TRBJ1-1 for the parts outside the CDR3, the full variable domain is DGGITQSPKYLFRKEGQNVTLSCEQNLNHDAMYWYRQDPGQGLRLIYYSQIVNDFQKGDIAEGYSVSREKKESFPLTVTSAQKNPTAFYLCASSIVEGNTEAFFGQGTRLTVV.

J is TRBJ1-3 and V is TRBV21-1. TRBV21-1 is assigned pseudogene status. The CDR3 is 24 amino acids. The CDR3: CASRGQKEDIQLGSHLDSGNTIYF. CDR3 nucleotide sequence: TGTGCCAGCAGGGGCCAAAAGGAAGACATCCAGTTGGGGTCCCACCTAGACTCTGGAAACACCATATATTTT.

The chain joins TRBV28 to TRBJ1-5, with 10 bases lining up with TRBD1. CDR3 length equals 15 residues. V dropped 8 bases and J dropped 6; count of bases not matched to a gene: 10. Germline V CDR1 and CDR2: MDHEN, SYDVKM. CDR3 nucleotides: TGTGCCAGCGGAATGACAGGGGGCGCGGGTCAGCCCCAGCATTTT. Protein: CASGMTGGAGQPQHF.

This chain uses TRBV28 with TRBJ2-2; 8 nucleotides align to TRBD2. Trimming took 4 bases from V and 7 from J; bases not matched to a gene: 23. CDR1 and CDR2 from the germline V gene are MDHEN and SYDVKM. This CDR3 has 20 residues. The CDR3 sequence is CASSSLSGGGGTIIGGELFF. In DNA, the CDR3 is TGTGCCAGCAGTTCTCTTTCCGGAGGCGGGGGGACCATAATTGGCGGGGAGCTGTTTTTT.

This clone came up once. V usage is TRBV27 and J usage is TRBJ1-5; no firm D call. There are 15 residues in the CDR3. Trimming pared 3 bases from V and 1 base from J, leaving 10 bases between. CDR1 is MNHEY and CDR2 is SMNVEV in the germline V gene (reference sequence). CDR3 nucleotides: TGTGCCAGCAGTTTGGAGGGAAGGAGCAATCAGCCCCAGCATTTT. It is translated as CASSLEGRSNQPQHF.

This CDR3 is CASSYGTSSEQYF. The CDR3 nucleotides are TGTGCCAGCAGTTACGGGACTAGTAGCGAGCAGTACTTC. The chain joins TRBV7-8 to TRBJ2-7, with TRBD2 identical over 8 bases. CDR1 SGHVS and CDR2 FQNEAQ come from the germline V gene. The CDR3 spans 13 residues. Germline trimming cut 6 bases from V and 6 bases from J; bases unmatched to any gene: 7.

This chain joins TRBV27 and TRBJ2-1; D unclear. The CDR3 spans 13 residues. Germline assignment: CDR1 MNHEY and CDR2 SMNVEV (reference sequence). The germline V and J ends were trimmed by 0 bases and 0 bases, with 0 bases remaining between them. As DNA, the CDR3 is TGTGCCAGCAGTTTATCCTCCTACAATGAGCAGTTCTTC. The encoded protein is CASSLSSYNEQFF.

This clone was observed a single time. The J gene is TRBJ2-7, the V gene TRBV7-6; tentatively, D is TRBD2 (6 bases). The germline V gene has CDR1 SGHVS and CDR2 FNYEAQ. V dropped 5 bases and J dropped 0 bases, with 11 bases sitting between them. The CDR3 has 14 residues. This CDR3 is CASSLTSYSYEQYF. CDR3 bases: TGTGCCAGCAGCCTTACTAGCTACTCCTACGAGCAGTACTTC.

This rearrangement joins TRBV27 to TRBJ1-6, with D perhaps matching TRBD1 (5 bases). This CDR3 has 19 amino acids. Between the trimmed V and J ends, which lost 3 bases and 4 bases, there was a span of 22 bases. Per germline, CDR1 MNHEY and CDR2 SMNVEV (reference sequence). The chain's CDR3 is CASSFGLGAGAPYNSPLHF. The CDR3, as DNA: TGTGCCAGCAGTTTTGGGTTAGGGGCAGGAGCTCCTTATAATTCACCCCTCCACTTT.

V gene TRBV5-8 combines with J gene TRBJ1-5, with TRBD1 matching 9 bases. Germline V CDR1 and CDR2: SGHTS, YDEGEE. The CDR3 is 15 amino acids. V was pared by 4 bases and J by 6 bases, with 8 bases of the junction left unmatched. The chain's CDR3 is CASSPPGTGFQPQHF. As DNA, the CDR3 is TGTGCCAGCAGCCCGCCCGGGACAGGGTTTCAGCCCCAGCATTTT.

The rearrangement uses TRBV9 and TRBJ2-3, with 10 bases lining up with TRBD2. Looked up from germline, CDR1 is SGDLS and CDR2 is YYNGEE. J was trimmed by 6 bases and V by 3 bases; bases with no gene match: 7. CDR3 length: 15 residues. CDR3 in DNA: TGTGCCAGCAGCGGAGAGCGGGGGGGCTCGGATACGCAGTATTTT. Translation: CASSGERGGSDTQYF.

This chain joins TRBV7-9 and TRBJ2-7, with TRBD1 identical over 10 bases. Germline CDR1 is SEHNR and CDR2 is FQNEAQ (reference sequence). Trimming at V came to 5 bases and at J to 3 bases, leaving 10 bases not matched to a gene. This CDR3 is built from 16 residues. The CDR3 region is CASSPLQDRGIYEQYF. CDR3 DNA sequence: TGTGCCAGCAGCCCTTTACAGGACAGGGGGATCTACGAGCAGTACTTC.

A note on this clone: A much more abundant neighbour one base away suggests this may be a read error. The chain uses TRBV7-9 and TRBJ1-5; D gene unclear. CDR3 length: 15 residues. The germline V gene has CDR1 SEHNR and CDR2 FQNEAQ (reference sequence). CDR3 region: CTSSLSGAGDQPQHF. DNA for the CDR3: TGTACCAGCAGCTTATCTGGCGCAGGAGATCAGCCCCAGCATTTT. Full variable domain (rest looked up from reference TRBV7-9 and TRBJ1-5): DTGVSQNPRHKITKRGQNVTFRCDPISEHNRLYWYRQTLGQGPEFLTYFQNEAQLEKSRLLSDRFSAERPKGSFSTLEIQRTEQGDSAMYLCTSSLSGAGDQPQHFGDGTRLSIL.

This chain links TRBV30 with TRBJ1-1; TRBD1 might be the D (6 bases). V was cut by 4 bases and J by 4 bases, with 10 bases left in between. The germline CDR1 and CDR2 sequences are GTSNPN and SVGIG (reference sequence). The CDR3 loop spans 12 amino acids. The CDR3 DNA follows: TGTGCCTGGAACAGGGAGAGCACTGAAGCTTTCTTT. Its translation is CAWNRESTEAFF.

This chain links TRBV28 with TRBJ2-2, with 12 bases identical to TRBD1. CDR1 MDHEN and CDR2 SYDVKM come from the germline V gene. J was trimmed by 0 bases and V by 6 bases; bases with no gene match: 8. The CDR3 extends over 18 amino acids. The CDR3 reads CASSYPGTGGSNTGELFF. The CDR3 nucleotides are TGTGCCAGCAGCTACCCTGGGACAGGGGGCTCGAACACCGGGGAGCTGTTTTTT.

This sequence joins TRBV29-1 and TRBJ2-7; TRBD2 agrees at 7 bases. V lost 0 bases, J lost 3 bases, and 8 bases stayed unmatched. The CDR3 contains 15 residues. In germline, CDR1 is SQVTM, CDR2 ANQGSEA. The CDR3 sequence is CSVEDEREGRYEQYF. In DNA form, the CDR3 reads TGCAGCGTTGAAGATGAGAGGGAGGGCCGCTACGAGCAGTACTTC.